This TCR beta chain is from a study of blood T cell repertoires in COVID-19. Study overall: The United States, Italy and Spain supplied acute and convalescent COVID-19 samples.

With 2 bases clipped from V and 4 bases from J, the junction kept 0 bases outside the gene matches. Germline V CDR1 and CDR2: MNHEY, SVGEGT. The CDR3 has 13 amino acids. Generated by immunoSEQ multiplex PCR, the TCRdb table keeps only in-frame clones and is missing some. The sample carries about 160,000 clones, under 85% recorded once. The sequenced material came from peripheral blood. This TCR was recovered from an elderly woman with acute or convalescent COVID-19. The chain uses TRBV6-2 or TRBV6-3 and TRBJ1-2; 8 bases agree with TRBD1. The CDR3 nucleotides are TGTGCCAGCAGTTACGACAGGGGCTATGGCTACACCTTC. Its translation: CASSYDRGYGYTF.